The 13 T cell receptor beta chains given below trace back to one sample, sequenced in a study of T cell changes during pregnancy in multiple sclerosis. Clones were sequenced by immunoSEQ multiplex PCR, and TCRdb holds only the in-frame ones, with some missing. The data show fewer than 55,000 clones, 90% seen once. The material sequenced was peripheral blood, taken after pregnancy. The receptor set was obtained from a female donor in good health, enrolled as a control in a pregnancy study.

The CDR3 reads CASSLSGPDGYTF. CDR3 in DNA: TGTGCCAGCAGCTTAAGCGGCCCGGATGGCTACACCTTC. The rearrangement joins TRBV11-2 to TRBJ1-2; D is ambiguous. Germline V gives CDR1 SGHAT, CDR2 FQNNGV. With 2 bases removed from V and 6 bases from J, the gap between germline ends came to 10 bases. The CDR3 extends over 13 amino acids.

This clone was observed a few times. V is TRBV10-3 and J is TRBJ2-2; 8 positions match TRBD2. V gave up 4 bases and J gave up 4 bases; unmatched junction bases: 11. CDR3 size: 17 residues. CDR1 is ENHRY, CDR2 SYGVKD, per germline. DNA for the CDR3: TGTGCCATCAGTGGATCGGGGGGGCCTTCGAGCACCGGGGAGCTGTTTTTT. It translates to CAISGSGGPSSTGELFF.

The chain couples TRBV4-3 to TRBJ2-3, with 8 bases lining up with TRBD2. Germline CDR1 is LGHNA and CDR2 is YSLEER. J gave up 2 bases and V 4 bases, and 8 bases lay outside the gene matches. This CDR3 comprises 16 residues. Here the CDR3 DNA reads TGCGCCAGCAGCCTAAGCTGGCGGGGGGCCACAGATACGCAGTATTTT. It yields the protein CASSLSWRGATDTQYF.

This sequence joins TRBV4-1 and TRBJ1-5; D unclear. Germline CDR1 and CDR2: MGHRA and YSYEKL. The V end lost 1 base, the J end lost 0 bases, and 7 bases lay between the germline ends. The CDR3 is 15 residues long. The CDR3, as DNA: TGCGCCAGCAGCCAAGCCGGGAATAGCAATCAGCCCCAGCATTTT. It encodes CASSQAGNSNQPQHF.

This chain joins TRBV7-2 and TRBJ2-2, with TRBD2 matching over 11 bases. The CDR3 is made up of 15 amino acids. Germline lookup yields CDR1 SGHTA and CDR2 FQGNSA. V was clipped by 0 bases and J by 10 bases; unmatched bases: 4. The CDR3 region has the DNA TGTGCCAGCAGCTTAGCCCTAGCGGGGGGCACGGAGCTGTTTTTT. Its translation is CASSLALAGGTELFF.

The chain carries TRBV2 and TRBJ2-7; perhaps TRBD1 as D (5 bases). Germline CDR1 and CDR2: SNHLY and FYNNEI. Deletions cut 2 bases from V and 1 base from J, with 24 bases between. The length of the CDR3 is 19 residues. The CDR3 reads CASSEPSRLQAKISYEQYF. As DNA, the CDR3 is TGTGCCAGCAGTGAACCCTCCCGATTACAGGCGAAGATTTCCTACGAGCAGTACTTC. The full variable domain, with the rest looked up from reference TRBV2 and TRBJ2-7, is EPEVTQTPSHQVTQMGQEVILRCVPISNHLYFYWYRQILGQKVEFLVSFYNNEISEKSEIFDDQFSVERPDGSNFTLKIRSTKLEDSAMYFCASSEPSRLQAKISYEQYFGPGTRLTVT.

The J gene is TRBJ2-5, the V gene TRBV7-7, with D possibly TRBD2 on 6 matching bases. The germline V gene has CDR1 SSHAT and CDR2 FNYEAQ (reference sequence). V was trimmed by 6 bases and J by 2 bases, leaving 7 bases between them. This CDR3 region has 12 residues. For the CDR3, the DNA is TGTGCCAGCAGGCGGGGTCAAGAGACCCAGTACTTC. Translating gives CASRRGQETQYF. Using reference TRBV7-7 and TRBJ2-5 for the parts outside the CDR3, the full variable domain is GAGVSQSPRYKVTKRGQDVTLRCDPISSHATLYWYQQALGQGPEFLTYFNYEAQPDKSGLPSDRFSAERPEGSISTLTIQRTEQRDSAMYRCASRRGQETQYFGPGTRLLVL.

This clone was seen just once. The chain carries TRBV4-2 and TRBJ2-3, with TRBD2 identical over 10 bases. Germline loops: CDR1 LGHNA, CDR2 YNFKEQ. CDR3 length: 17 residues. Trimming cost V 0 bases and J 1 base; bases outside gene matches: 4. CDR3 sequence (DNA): TGTGCCAGCAGCCAAGAACAAGCGGGAGGGGGCACAGATACGCAGTATTTT. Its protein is CASSQEQAGGGTDTQYF.

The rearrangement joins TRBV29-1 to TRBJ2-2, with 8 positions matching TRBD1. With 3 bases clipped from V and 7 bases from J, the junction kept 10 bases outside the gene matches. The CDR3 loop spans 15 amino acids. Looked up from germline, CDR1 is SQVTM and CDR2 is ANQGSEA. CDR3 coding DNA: TGCAGCGTTGAGGCAGGGGGCTTTTGGGGCGGGGAGCTGTTTTTT. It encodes CSVEAGGFWGGELFF.

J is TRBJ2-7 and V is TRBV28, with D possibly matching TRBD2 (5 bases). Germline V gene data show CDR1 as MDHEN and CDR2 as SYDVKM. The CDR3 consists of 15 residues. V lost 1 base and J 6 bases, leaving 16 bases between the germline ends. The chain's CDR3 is CASSLYYRAGSEQYF. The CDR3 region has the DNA TGTGCCAGCAGTTTATATTATCGGGCGGGTAGCGAGCAGTACTTC.

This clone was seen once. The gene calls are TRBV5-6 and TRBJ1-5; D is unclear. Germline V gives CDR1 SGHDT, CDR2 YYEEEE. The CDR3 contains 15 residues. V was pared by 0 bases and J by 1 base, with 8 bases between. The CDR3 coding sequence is TGTGCCAGCAGCTTGGGGCGCAGGAGCAATCAGCCCCAGCATTTT. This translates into CASSLGRRSNQPQHF.

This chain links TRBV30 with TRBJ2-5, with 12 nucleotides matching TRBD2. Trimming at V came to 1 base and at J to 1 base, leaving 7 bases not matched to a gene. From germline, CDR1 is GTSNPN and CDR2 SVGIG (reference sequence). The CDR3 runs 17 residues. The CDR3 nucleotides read TGTGCCTGGAGTGCCCGACGGACTAGCGGGATCCAAGAGACCCAGTACTTC. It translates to CAWSARRTSGIQETQYF.

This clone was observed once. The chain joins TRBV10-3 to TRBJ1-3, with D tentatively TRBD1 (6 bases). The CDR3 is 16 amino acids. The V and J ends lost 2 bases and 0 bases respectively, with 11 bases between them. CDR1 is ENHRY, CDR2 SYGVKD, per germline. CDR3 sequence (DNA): TGTGCCATCAGTGAGGAGGGACACATCTCTGGAAACACCATATATTTT. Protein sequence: CAISEEGHISGNTIYF.